This entry lists 7 T cell receptor beta chains sequenced from one sample in a study of blood T cell repertoires in COVID-19. Method: immunoSEQ multiplex PCR; TCRdb's copy keeps in-frame clones and lacks some. The data contain about 98,000 clones, roughly 86% of them singletons. What was sequenced was peripheral blood. These receptors were obtained from a man between 45 and 60 years old with acute or convalescent COVID-19.

The chain employs TRBV24-1 and TRBJ2-2; 11 bases are shared with TRBD1. V shed 2 bases, J shed 4 bases, and the junction held 2 bases outside the gene matches. Germline V CDR1 and CDR2: KGHDR, SFDVKD. The CDR3 totals 16 residues. The CDR3 protein is CATSDWDRGITGELFF. The CDR3 DNA reads TGTGCCACCAGTGATTGGGACAGGGGGATCACCGGGGAGCTGTTTTTT.

CDR3 sequence: CASSQRQGGPYEQYF. In DNA form, the CDR3 reads TGTGCCAGCTCTCAAAGACAGGGGGGTCCCTACGAGCAGTACTTC. The rearrangement uses TRBV11-1 and TRBJ2-7, with 9 bases that match TRBD1. Germline trimming cut 8 bases from V and 2 bases from J; bases unmatched to any gene: 10. Germline CDR1 SGHAT, CDR2 FQDESV (reference sequence). The CDR3 covers 15 residues.

V is TRBV3-1 (or the pseudogene TRBV3-2) and J is TRBJ1-1; tentatively, D is TRBD1 (5 bases). Germline V gives CDR1 LGHDT, CDR2 YNNKEL (reference sequence). With 5 bases removed from V and 3 bases from J, the gap between germline ends came to 13 bases. The CDR3 runs to 14 residues. DNA of the CDR3: TGTGCCAGCAGCGATGCAGGGAAGGACACTGAAGCTTTCTTT. Translating it yields CASSDAGKDTEAFF.

This chain links TRBV15 with TRBJ1-3; TRBD1 matches 7 bases. The trim removed 3 bases at V and 4 bases at J, leaving 6 bases unmatched. Per the germline V gene, CDR1 is LNHNV and CDR2 is YYDKDF (reference sequence). There are 15 residues in the CDR3. CDR3 region: CATSRTGTRGNTIYF. The CDR3 DNA reads as TGTGCCACCAGCAGGACAGGGACGAGGGGAAACACCATATATTTT.

This chain links TRBV9 with TRBJ2-1, with 11 bases identical to TRBD2. V gave up 4 bases and J gave up 10 bases; unmatched junction bases: 10. The CDR3 extends over 15 amino acids. Germline lookup yields CDR1 SGDLS and CDR2 YYNGEE. In DNA, the CDR3 is TGTGCCAGCAGCCCTTGGGTAGCGGGAGGGCACGAGCAGTTCTTC. This gives the protein CASSPWVAGGHEQFF.

V usage is TRBV7-9 and J usage is TRBJ1-6; 8 bases fit TRBD1. V gave up 4 bases and J gave up 9 bases; unmatched junction bases: 8. There are 15 residues in the CDR3. CDR1 and CDR2 (germline): SEHNR, FQNEAQ (reference sequence). CDR3 loop: CASSSRQGAGSPLHF. The CDR3 nucleotides are TGTGCCAGCAGCTCAAGGCAGGGGGCTGGTTCACCCCTCCACTTT.

This clone was seen a few times. The J gene is TRBJ2-2, the V gene TRBV11-2; TRBD2 aligns across 11 bases. CDR3 length equals 17 residues. Germline V gene lookup returns CDR1 SGHAT and CDR2 FQNNGV. V trimming: 3 bases; J trimming: 2 bases; junction bases outside the gene matches: 5. CDR3 DNA sequence: TGTGCCAGCAGCTTCTTGGGACTAGCGGATAACACCGGGGAGCTGTTTTTT. Amino acids: CASSFLGLADNTGELFF.